Listed below are T cell receptor beta chains from one sample, sequenced in a study of beta chain features in type 1 diabetes. The protocol was immunoSEQ multiplex PCR, while the TCRdb copy is restricted to in-frame clones and leaves out a portion. Found here are about 280,000 clones, approximately 16% of them singletons; the top ten hold less than 0.02%. Sequenced input: naive CD4+ T cells from blood. The receptors here all came from a young man with type 1 diabetes. Each CDR3 is given with its conserved first and last residue. Each record gives: V gene, clone size, J gene, D gene, CDR3 protein, CDR3 DNA. A D gene is named only where the DNA matches it firmly. Clone size is not always given. Where it is, it says once, few, many or a class for expanded clones.

TRBV5-4	NA	TRBJ2-7	TRBD2	CASSSPTRGSYEQYF	TGTGCCAGCAGCTCACCAACGCGGGGGAGCTACGAGCAGTACTTC
TRBV28	few	TRBJ1-4	NA	CASSLVGVGEKLFF	TGTGCCAGCAGTTTGGTAGGGGTCGGTGAAAAACTGTTTTTT
TRBV13	few	TRBJ2-4	NA	CASSLLSGRGAKNIQYF	TGTGCCAGCAGCTTACTATCCGGGAGAGGGGCCAAAAACATTCAGTACTTC
TRBV28	NA	TRBJ1-2	NA	CASSYRSNYGYTF	TGTGCCAGCAGTTACAGGTCGAACTATGGCTACACCTTC
TRBV5-1	NA	TRBJ2-3	TRBD1	CASSPDRNTDTQYF	TGCGCCAGCAGCCCGGACAGGAACACAGATACGCAGTATTTT
TRBV18	NA	TRBJ2-5	TRBD1	CASSAGTASQETQYF	TGTGCCAGCTCCGCCGGGACAGCCTCACAAGAGACCCAGTACTTC
TRBV5-5	few	TRBJ2-1	NA	CASTHRGRVYEQFF	TGTGCCAGCACCCACAGGGGGAGGGTCTATGAGCAGTTCTTC
TRBV5-1	NA	TRBJ2-7	TRBD2	CASSLAASGGTPYEQYF	TGCGCCAGCAGCTTGGCGGCTAGCGGGGGGACCCCCTACGAGCAGTACTTC
TRBV5-1	NA	TRBJ2-5	TRBD2	CASSLAGTSGTETQYF	TGCGCCAGCAGCTTGGCAGGGACTAGCGGGACCGAGACCCAGTACTTC
TRBV5-1	few	TRBJ1-2	TRBD1	CASSLEGTGARASTF	TGCGCCAGCAGCTTGGAAGGGACAGGGGCAAGGGCATCAACCTTC
TRBV6-5	once	TRBJ2-5	NA	CASSFRRAQETQYF	TGTGCCAGCAGTTTCAGGCGCGCCCAAGAGACCCAGTACTTC
TRBV5-1	NA	TRBJ2-1	TRBD2	CASSLESSGNQFF	TGCGCCAGCAGCTTGGAGTCTAGCGGGAACCAGTTCTTC
TRBV27	NA	TRBJ2-1	NA	CASSHWGGGSNEQFF	TGTGCCAGCAGTCACTGGGGGGGCGGGAGCAATGAGCAGTTCTTC
TRBV6-5	NA	TRBJ1-2	TRBD1	CASSYSRQGNYGYTF	TGTGCCAGCAGTTACTCGAGACAGGGTAACTATGGCTACACCTTC
TRBV5-4	few	TRBJ1-1	NA	CASSRENGQSAFF	TGTGCCAGCAGCCGAGAAAACGGACAGTCCGCTTTCTTT
TRBV27	NA	TRBJ1-1	NA	CASSLYTNTEAFF	TGTGCCAGCAGTTTATACACGAACACTGAAGCTTTCTTT
TRBV5-1	NA	TRBJ1-2	TRBD1	CASSSWTGPNYGYTF	TGCGCCAGCAGCTCATGGACAGGCCCAAACTATGGCTACACCTTC
TRBV5-1	NA	TRBJ2-5	NA	CASSSQETQYF	TGCGCCAGCAGCTCTCAGGAGACCCAGTACTTC